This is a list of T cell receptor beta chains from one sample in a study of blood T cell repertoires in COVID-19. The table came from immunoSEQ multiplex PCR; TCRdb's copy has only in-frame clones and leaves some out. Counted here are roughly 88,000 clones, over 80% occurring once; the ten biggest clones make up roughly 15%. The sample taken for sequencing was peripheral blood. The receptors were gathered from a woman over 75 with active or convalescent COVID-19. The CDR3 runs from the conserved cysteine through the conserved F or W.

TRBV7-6	CASSRGQASTDTQYF
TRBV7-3	CASSFLLRGRTDTQYF
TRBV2	CASRGSGGDGYTF
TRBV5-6	CASSLLSSGNRANQPQHF
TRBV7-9	CASSWGQGNSPLHF
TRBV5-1	CASSGGDSYEQYF
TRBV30	CAWSQYSYNEQFF
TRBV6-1	CASSEVGSISIQYF
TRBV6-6	CASSQVNRAVNEQFF
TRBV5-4	CASSSGGTAHTGELFF
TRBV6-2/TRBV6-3	CASSYATGGDEKLFF
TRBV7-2	CASSDRGVTEAFF
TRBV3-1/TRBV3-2	CASSQASGEYNEQFF
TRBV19	CASTPGQITLNTEAFF
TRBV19	CASSGLGADGYTF
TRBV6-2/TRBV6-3	CASSFGGYYEQYF
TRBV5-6	CASSSRIDRGLNEQFF
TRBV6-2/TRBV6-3	CASSRAGQAIYGYTF
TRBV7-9	CASSLDGGGGNTIYF
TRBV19	CASSIVPGVSVETQYF
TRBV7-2	CASSLDFSRGNSPLHF
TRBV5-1	CASSWAGDSYNEQFF
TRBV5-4	CASRITGQGQYNEQFF
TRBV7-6	CASSLDNRVPNTEAFF
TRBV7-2	CASSLVPGVYGYTF
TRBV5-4	CASSSRRGGGLTETQYF
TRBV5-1	CASSGGLAWGDTQYF
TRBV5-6	CASSEQGGGEKLFF
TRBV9	CASSVATSHTGELFF
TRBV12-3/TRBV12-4	CASRRRQGSPLHF
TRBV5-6	CASSLVVGSSYNEQFF
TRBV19	CASRRQGAGTGELFF
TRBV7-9	CASSDTGAGANVLTF
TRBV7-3	CASSLAGRGTGELFF
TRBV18	CASSPGTGGLSETQYF